This is a list of T cell receptor beta chains from one sample in a study of immune evolution from preneoplasia to lung adenocarcinoma. Assay used: immunoSEQ multiplex PCR; TCRdb lists only in-frame clones, some missing. The sample lists approximately 6,000 clones, 75% to 80% seen once, with 7.5% to 8% in the top ten. The material sequenced was FFPE lung adenocarcinoma in situ tissue. These receptors came from a donor older than 65 with lung adenocarcinoma. Each CDR3 is given with its conserved first and last residue. The D gene is left open where the match is weak. Expanded clones get a size class; other rows say once, few or many, or leave the size out.

size	D	V	J	DNA	CDR3
.	.	TRBV5-4	TRBJ1-2	TGTGCCAGCAGCTTACAGGGAGATGGCTACACCTTC	CASSLQGDGYTF
.	.	TRBV29-1	TRBJ1-2	TGCAGCGTTGGAGAAGGGTATGGCTACACCTTC	CSVGEGYGYTF
.	.	TRBV6-6	TRBJ2-5	TGTGCCAGCATCTCCGGGCAGTACCAAGAGACCCAGTACTTC	CASISGQYQETQYF
.	TRBD2	TRBV9	TRBJ2-3	TGTGCCAGCAGCGTAGGAAGCGGGGGGGCGGATACGCAGTATTTT	CASSVGSGGADTQYF
.	.	TRBV5-1	TRBJ2-2	TGCGCCAGCAGCTTCGGGGCCACCGGGGAGCTGTTTTTT	CASSFGATGELFF
.	.	TRBV5-6	TRBJ1-2	TGTGCCAGCAGCGTGAGCGGGATCCTTTATGGCTACACCTTC	CASSVSGILYGYTF
.	.	TRBV7-9	TRBJ2-2	TGTGCCAGCAGCCCCTACACCGGGGAGCTGTTTTTT	CASSPYTGELFF
.	.	TRBV7-7	TRBJ2-2	TGTGCTAGCAGCCCGGGGACGGTTACCGGGGAGCTGTTTTTT	CASSPGTVTGELFF
.	.	TRBV7-2	TRBJ2-3	TGTGCCAGCAGCTTAATCGGTGGCGCGGTGGGGGCGCAGTATTTT	CASSLIGGAVGAQYF
.	.	TRBV27	TRBJ1-2	TGTGCCAGCAGTTCCGGAGGCTATGGCTACACCTTC	CASSSGGYGYTF
.	.	TRBV18	TRBJ2-3	TGTGCCAGCTGTGGTACCGGGGATACGCAGTATTTT	CASCGTGDTQYF
.	TRBD2	TRBV18	TRBJ2-7	TGTGCCAGCTCACTGCTAGCGGGAGAGGGGTACGAGCAGTACTTC	CASSLLAGEGYEQYF
.	.	TRBV19	TRBJ1-1	TGTGCCAGTAGTATAGTTGGGGTCATGAACACTGAAGCTTTCTTT	CASSIVGVMNTEAFF
.	.	TRBV15	TRBJ2-1	TGTGCCACCAGCATCACCTGGGGCGATGAGCAGTTCTTC	CATSITWGDEQFF
.	.	TRBV10-3	TRBJ1-1	TGTGCCATCAGTGAGCGGGGGGGCGGGAAAACTGAAGCTTTCTTT	CAISERGGGKTEAFF
few	.	TRBV11-2	TRBJ2-4	TGTGCCAGCAGCTTAGACCACGGGAACATTCAGTACTTC	CASSLDHGNIQYF
.	.	TRBV11-3	TRBJ1-1	TGTGCCAGCAGCTTAGGGGAAGAGTCCGGGTATGCGGTAGCTTTCTTT	CASSLGEESGYAVAFF
.	.	TRBV11-2	TRBJ2-3	TGTGCCAGCAGCTTAGCAGGGGTAGATACGCAGTATTTT	CASSLAGVDTQYF
.	.	TRBV6-6	TRBJ1-1	TGTGCCAGCAGTTACTCAGCACCCGGGAACACTGAAGCTTTCTTT	CASSYSAPGNTEAFF